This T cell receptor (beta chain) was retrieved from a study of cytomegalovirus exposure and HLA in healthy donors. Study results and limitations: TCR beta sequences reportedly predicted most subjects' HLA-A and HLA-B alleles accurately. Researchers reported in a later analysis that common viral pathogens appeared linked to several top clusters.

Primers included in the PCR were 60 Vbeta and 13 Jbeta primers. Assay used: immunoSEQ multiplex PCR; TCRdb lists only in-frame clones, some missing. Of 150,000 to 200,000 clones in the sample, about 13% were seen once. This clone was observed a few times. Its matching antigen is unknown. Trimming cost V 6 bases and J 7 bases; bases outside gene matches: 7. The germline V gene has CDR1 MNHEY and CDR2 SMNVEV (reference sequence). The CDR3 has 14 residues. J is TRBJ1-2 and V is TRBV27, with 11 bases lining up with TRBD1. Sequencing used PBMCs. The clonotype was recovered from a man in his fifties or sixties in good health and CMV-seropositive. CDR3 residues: CASSGTGGISGYTF. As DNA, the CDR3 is TGTGCCAGCAGCGGGACAGGGGGAATAAGTGGCTACACCTTC.